The rows below give T cell receptor beta chains drawn from one sample of a study of response to subunit inactivated influenza vaccine. TCRdb re-called the RT-PCR reads through MiXCR, storing one row per CDR3 protein. This sample carries 150,000 to 200,000 distinct CDR3 sequences, roughly 12% of them seen once, and the ten largest clones take 25% to 30%. These data were likewise used in another study, on T cells expressing NK-cell markers.

The specimen comprised CD8+ T cells sorted from PBMCs, sampled 12 days after vaccination. These receptors came from a man aged 50 to 60 who received an inactivated influenza vaccine. CDR3s include the opening cysteine and the closing phenylalanine or tryptophan. A D gene is named only where the DNA matches it firmly. The listing skips clone size in some rows; elsewhere it reads once, few, many or a size class.

TRBV28	TRBJ2-5	few	-	TGTGCCAGCAGTCCTCTAGTGGGCAGGGTGGGAGAGACCCAGTACTTC	CASSPLVGRVGETQYF
TRBV2	TRBJ1-3	-	-	TGTGCCAGCAGTCCACAGAGCTCTGGAAACACCATATATTTT	CASSPQSSGNTIYF
TRBV28	TRBJ2-2	-	-	TGTGCCAGCAGTTTGTTACCGGTTGACGGGGAGCTGTTTTTT	CASSLLPVDGELFF
TRBV20-1	TRBJ1-2	few	-	TGCAGTGCTAGAGCCCCGGGCACATTTCACTATGGCTACACCTTC	CSARAPGTFHYGYTF
TRBV7-9	TRBJ1-2	many	TRBD1	TGTGCCAGCAGCTTATCAGGGGGTGGCATTGGCTACACCTTC	CASSLSGGGIGYTF
TRBV28	TRBJ2-2	few	TRBD1	TGTGCCAGCAGTTACTACAGGGGAAGCACCGGGGAGCTGTTTTTT	CASSYYRGSTGELFF
TRBV5-1	TRBJ2-1	many	TRBD1	TGCGCCAGCAGCTGGGACAGCTACAATGAGCAGTTCTTC	CASSWDSYNEQFF
TRBV6-2/TRBV6-3	TRBJ2-2	-	TRBD2	TGTGCCAGCAGAAGTATTAGCGGGGCCGGGGAGCTGTTTTTT	CASRSISGAGELFF
TRBV12-3/TRBV12-4	TRBJ2-7	-	TRBD1	TGTGCCAGCAGTCCAACCGGGACAGGGTTTTCCTACGAGCAGTACTTC	CASSPTGTGFSYEQYF
TRBV10-3	TRBJ2-7	-	-	TGTGCCATCATGACAGGGCGGGACTACGAGCAGTACTTC	CAIMTGRDYEQYF
TRBV12-3/TRBV12-4	TRBJ2-7	many	-	TGTGCCAGCAGCGACGGAGAGGCTCCCTACGAGCAGTACTTC	CASSDGEAPYEQYF
TRBV18	TRBJ2-1	-	-	TGTGCCAGCTCACGACAGGCGCAGTTACAACTCTCCTACAATGAGCAGTTCTTC	CASSRQAQLQLSYNEQFF
TRBV7-9	TRBJ1-1	once	-	TGTGCCACCTTACAGAACACTGAAGCTTTCTTT	CATLQNTEAFF
TRBV5-6	TRBJ2-1	-	TRBD1	TGTGCCAGCAGCCGATCCGGGACAGGGGTCTACAATGAGCAGTTCTTC	CASSRSGTGVYNEQFF
TRBV3-1	TRBJ2-1	-	-	TGTGCCAGCAGCCAAGGGTGGTTAGCGGTAAACCGCATGGGCAATGAGCAGTTCTTC	CASSQGWLAVNRMGNEQFF
TRBV5-1	TRBJ1-2	-	-	TGCGCCAGCAGCTTAGAACTGGGACTTAACTATGGCTACACCTTC	CASSLELGLNYGYTF
TRBV7-9	TRBJ2-7	few	TRBD1	TGTGCCAGCAGCGTGACAGGGGGTATCTACGAGCAGTACTTC	CASSVTGGIYEQYF
TRBV29-1	TRBJ2-7	-	-	TGCAGCGTTGCTAACTCCTACGAGCAGTACTTC	CSVANSYEQYF
TRBV12-3/TRBV12-4	TRBJ2-3	few	TRBD2	TGTGCCAGCAGTTTTTCCGGGCTAGCGGGAGATACTAGCACAGATACGCAGTATTTT	CASSFSGLAGDTSTDTQYF
TRBV9	TRBJ2-1	few	TRBD1	TGTGCCAGCAGTATAGGGGGGACAGGCTCCTACAATGAGCAGTTCTTC	CASSIGGTGSYNEQFF
TRBV9	TRBJ2-7	-	-	TGTGCCAGCAGCGTAGACGACATCCAAACCTACGAGCAGTACTTC	CASSVDDIQTYEQYF
TRBV6-5	TRBJ2-1	-	-	TGTGCCAGCAGTTACTCTCTAGTCGATGAGCAGTTCTTC	CASSYSLVDEQFF
TRBV7-8	TRBJ2-4	-	-	TGTGCCAGCAGCCCGACCCGCCTTTTAAACATTCAGTACTTC	CASSPTRLLNIQYF